This T cell receptor (beta chain) appears in the sequencing data of a study of shared clonotypes between healthy human individuals. Recent acute infections and vaccinations were absent in the healthy HIV-negative adult donors. CDR3 length equals 13 residues. Trimming removed 9 bases at V and 4 bases at J, with 10 bases between. In germline, CDR1 is SGHVS, CDR2 FQNEAQ. Note on this clone: No antigen is known for it.

Whole-study results and caveats: With a handful of donors compared, 4% to 5.5% of naive CD4 clonotypes were shared. Rarefaction demonstrated incomplete sorted-subset sequencing despite large depth.

Assay: immunoSEQ multiplex PCR; the TCRdb copy retains only in-frame clones and omits some. The sample holds around 2,000,000 clones; approximately 95% are singletons and the top ten take 0.13%. The chain is built from TRBV7-8 and TRBJ1-6, with D unresolved. Sequenced input: naive CD4+ T cells sorted from blood. Indicated subset: CD45RA+ positively selected. The source of this sequence is a man younger than 35 in good health. The CDR3: CASNPSYNSPLHF. The CDR3 DNA reads as TGTGCCAGTAATCCCAGTTATAATTCACCCCTCCACTTT.